One sample yielded the 11 T cell receptor beta chains listed below, sequenced in a study of CD8+ T cells in alopecia areata. Once RNA had been extracted, it was reverse transcribed into cDNA to act as the sequencing template. Assay used: immunoSEQ multiplex PCR; TCRdb lists only in-frame clones, some missing. The data contain 120,000 or so clones, roughly 63% of them singletons. The treatment: oral pan-JAK inhibitor, 5-10 mg twice daily. Here the sequenced sample was CD8+ T cells sorted from blood, taken at week 4, from a patient treated with tofacitinib. The source of these receptors is a human donor with alopecia areata.

This clone appeared a few times. The chain recombines TRBV6-5 with TRBJ2-3; D is uncertain. Germline CDR1 reads MNHEY; CDR2 reads SVGAGI. Trimming removed 6 bases from V and 2 bases from J, with 6 bases in between. The length of the CDR3 is 12 residues. CDR3 nucleotides: TGTGCCAGCAGCCTCGACACAGATACGCAGTATTTT. Its translation: CASSLDTDTQYF.

The sample holds a few counts of this clone. The chain recombines TRBV29-1 with TRBJ2-4; 7 bases are a match to TRBD1. This CDR3 contains 12 residues. Germline V CDR1 and CDR2: SQVTM, ANQGSEA. The V segment lost 7 bases and the J segment 13 bases; nucleotides outside the gene matches: 13. CDR3 amino acids: CSDMGGDSSQYF. CDR3 nucleotide sequence: TGCAGCGACATGGGTGGGGACAGCTCCCAGTACTTC.

The V gene is TRBV9, the J gene TRBJ1-1; D ambiguous. V gave up 1 base and J gave up 3 bases, with 13 bases separating them. The CDR3 is made up of 15 amino acids. Germline CDR1 SGDLS, CDR2 YYNGEE. CDR3 in DNA: TGTGCCAGCAGCGTAATGGAGGGCGGGCACACTGAAGCTTTCTTT. It translates to CASSVMEGGHTEAFF.

The V gene is TRBV30, the J gene TRBJ2-5; D is perhaps TRBD1 or TRBD2 (6 bases each). Germline lookup yields CDR1 GTSNPN and CDR2 SVGIG (reference sequence). Trimming removed 7 bases from V and 1 base from J, with 16 bases in between. CDR3 size: 14 residues. The CDR3 DNA reads as TGTGCCTCCGATCTCGGGGGCCTCCAAGAGACCCAGTACTTC. The encoded protein is CASDLGGLQETQYF.

This chain connects TRBV30 to TRBJ2-7; D ambiguous. The ends were cut back, 0 bases at V and 4 bases at J, with 7 bases in the middle. Germline loops: CDR1 GTSNPN, CDR2 SVGIG (reference sequence). This CDR3 is built from 12 residues. Here the CDR3 DNA reads TGTGCCTGGAGTGTATATGGATACGAGCAGTACTTC. The encoded protein is CAWSVYGYEQYF.

This clone occurred a few times. This chain connects TRBV30 to TRBJ1-1; tentative D call: TRBD1 (6 bases). Trimming stripped 6 bases from V and 7 bases from J, with 21 bases between. Per germline, CDR1 GTSNPN and CDR2 SVGIG (reference sequence). The CDR3 runs to 14 residues. Written as DNA, the CDR3 is TGTGCCTGCCCAGGGACACTAACCGGAGGTGAAGCTTTCTTT. Amino acids: CACPGTLTGGEAFF.

The V and J genes are TRBV29-1 and TRBJ2-2, with D hard to call. From germline, CDR1 is SQVTM and CDR2 ANQGSEA. V was cut by 5 bases and J by 5 bases, with 9 bases left in between. CDR3 size: 12 residues. This CDR3 is CSVSQETGELFF. The CDR3 DNA sequence: TGCAGCGTTTCGCAGGAGACCGGGGAGCTGTTTTTT.

The genes are TRBV29-1 and TRBJ2-3; D is possibly TRBD1 or TRBD2 (6 bases each). V dropped 5 bases and J dropped 4 bases, with 16 bases sitting between them. The CDR3 runs 14 residues. The germline V gene has CDR1 SQVTM and CDR2 ANQGSEA. CDR3 sequence reads: CSVYRGPVPDTQYF. The CDR3 DNA sequence: TGCAGCGTTTATCGGGGGCCGGTCCCAGATACGCAGTATTTT.

The J gene is TRBJ2-7, the V gene TRBV29-1, with 12 bases identical to TRBD2. Per germline, CDR1 SQVTM and CDR2 ANQGSEA. Trimming at V came to 3 bases and at J to 0 bases, leaving 0 bases not matched to a gene. CDR3 size: 14 residues. The CDR3, as DNA: TGCAGCGTTGAGACTAGCGGGGGCTCCTACGAGCAGTACTTC. It encodes CSVETSGGSYEQYF.

Only a few counts were recorded for this clone. V usage is TRBV29-1 and J usage is TRBJ1-2, with D unresolved. The CDR3 length is 15 residues. V shed 3 bases and J shed 0 bases, with 14 bases lying between them. CDR1 SQVTM and CDR2 ANQGSEA come from the germline V gene. CDR3 loop: CSVEPHTRSNYGYTF. Written as DNA, the CDR3 is TGCAGCGTTGAGCCCCACACCAGATCTAACTATGGCTACACCTTC.

The V and J genes are TRBV30 and TRBJ1-5; possible D gene TRBD1, 5 bases. V was shortened by 3 bases and J by 0 bases, with 9 bases between the two germline ends. This CDR3 comprises 14 residues. The germline CDR1 and CDR2 sequences are GTSNPN and SVGIG (reference sequence). As DNA, the CDR3 is TGTGCCTGGAGGGACACCCATAGCAATCAGCCCCAGCATTTT. As protein: CAWRDTHSNQPQHF.